The clone carrying this T cell receptor beta chain was seen ten or more times. Its specificity is unknown. Together with a sample-barcoded 5' primer, a J-beta primer mix was included in a second PCR lasting about 6 to 11 cycles. TCRdb used MiXCR to reprocess the 5' RACE reads, holding one entry per CDR3 protein. Here the sample spans hundreds of thousands of distinct CDR3 sequences, 20% to 25% being singletons. This specimen comes from a study of blood T cells in healthy people across ages. The donors, all healthy, were Caucasians living in Russia, aged about 6 to 90. The CDR3 has 12 residues. Trimming took off 0 bases at V and 11 bases at J, with 11 bases between the two ends. The germline V gene has CDR1 SGHRS and CDR2 YFSETQ. Study observations and caveats: Since the PBMCs were unsorted, naive and antigen-experienced cells could not be conclusively compared.

Separately, the same data were catalogued under a study of T cells of mothers and their children. That report notes: When mothers and children were related, their normalized repertoire overlap, which was always slightly higher, did not differ significantly from that of unrelated pairs.

Sequencing used blood. The V gene is TRBV5-1, the J gene TRBJ2-5; tentative D call: TRBD2 (6 bases). The receptor was isolated from a boy aged 10-17 years in good health. CDR3 sequence reads: CASSLEAGEQYF. The CDR3 DNA follows: TGCGCCAGCAGCTTGGAAGCGGGTGAGCAGTACTTC.